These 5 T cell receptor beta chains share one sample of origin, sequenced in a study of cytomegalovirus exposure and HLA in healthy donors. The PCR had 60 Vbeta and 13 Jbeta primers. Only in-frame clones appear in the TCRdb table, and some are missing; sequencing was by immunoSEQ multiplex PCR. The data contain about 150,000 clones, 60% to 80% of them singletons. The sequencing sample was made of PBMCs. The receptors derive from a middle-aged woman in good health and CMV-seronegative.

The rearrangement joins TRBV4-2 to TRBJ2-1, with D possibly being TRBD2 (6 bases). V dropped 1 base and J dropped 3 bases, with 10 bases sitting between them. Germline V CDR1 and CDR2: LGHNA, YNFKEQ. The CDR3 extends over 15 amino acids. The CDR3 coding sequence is TGTGCCAGCAGCCAAGTTGCGGGACTCTACAATGAGCAGTTCTTC. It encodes CASSQVAGLYNEQFF.

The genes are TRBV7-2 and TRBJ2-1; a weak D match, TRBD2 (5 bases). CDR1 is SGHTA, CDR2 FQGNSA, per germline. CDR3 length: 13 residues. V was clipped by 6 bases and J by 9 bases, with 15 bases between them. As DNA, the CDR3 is TGTGCCAGCAGTTCGAGAAGAGAGGGTGAGCAGTTCTTC. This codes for CASSSRREGEQFF.

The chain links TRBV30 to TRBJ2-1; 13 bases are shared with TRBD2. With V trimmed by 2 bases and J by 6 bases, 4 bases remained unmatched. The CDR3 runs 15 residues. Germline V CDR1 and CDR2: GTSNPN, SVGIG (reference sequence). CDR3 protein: CAWSITSGRANEQFF. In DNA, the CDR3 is TGTGCCTGGAGTATCACTAGCGGGAGGGCCAATGAGCAGTTCTTC.

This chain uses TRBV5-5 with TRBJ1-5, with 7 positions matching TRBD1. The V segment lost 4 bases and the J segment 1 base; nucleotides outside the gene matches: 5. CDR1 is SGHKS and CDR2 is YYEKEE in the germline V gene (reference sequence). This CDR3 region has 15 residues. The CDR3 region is CASSKTGLSNQPQHF. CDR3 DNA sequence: TGTGCCAGCAGCAAGACAGGGCTAAGCAATCAGCCCCAGCATTTT. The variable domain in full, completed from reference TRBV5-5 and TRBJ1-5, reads DAGVTQSPTHLIKTRGQQVTLRCSPISGHKSVSWYQQVLGQGPQFIFQYYEKEERGRGNFPDRFSARQFPNYSSELNVNALLLGDSALYLCASSKTGLSNQPQHFGDGTRLSIL.

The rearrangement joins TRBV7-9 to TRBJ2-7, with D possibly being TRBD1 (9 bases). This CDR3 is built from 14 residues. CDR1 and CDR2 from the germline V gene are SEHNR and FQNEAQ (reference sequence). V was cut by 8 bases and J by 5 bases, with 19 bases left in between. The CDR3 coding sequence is TGTGCCAGCGGGGGACAGGGACTAGATCACGAGCAGTACTTC. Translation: CASGGQGLDHEQYF.